A selection of T cell receptor beta chains follows, all from one sample in a study of OX40 agonist ivuxolimab in advanced cancers. Here immunoSEQ multiplex PCR was the method, and the copy in TCRdb shows in-frame clones only, minus some. The sample lists about 42,000 clones, 70% to 85% occurring once. This specimen was CD4+ or CD8+ T cells sorted from blood, taken in a trial of the OX40 agonist ivuxolimab. The receptors here all came from an adult with an advanced solid tumor such as melanoma, head and neck, liver or kidney cancer. CDR3s include the opening cysteine and the closing phenylalanine or tryptophan. Expanded clones are given a class, and other clones once, few, many or no size at all.

CASSLKLAGVYEQYF | . | TRBV27
CASSLDISGNTIYF | . | TRBV7-3
CASSLRLAGEQETQYF | few | TRBV28
CASSKTSASEKLFF | . | TRBV7-8
CASSPPGPRDTQYF | . | TRBV18
CASSSTGGETQYF | . | TRBV5-4
CASRDRDTGELFF | once | TRBV6-6
CASSGDSSFSGANVLTF | . | TRBV25-1
CASGPVGYHEQYF | . | TRBV6-1
CATRQGGGEKLFF | once | TRBV25-1
CASSQGLWEGPGEQYF | . | TRBV4-3
CASRAGPRHNEQYF | . | TRBV28
CASSSRRDPGRDTQYF | . | TRBV19
CASRGITSYGYTF | . | TRBV2
CASSLTGAVSVGPQHF | medium-sized | TRBV28
CASSVGGGGDTQYF | . | TRBV9
CASSPGTVGELFF | . | TRBV4-3
CASSGQGKNIQYF | . | TRBV2
CASSPGTGSYEQYF | once | TRBV5-1
CASSFSPGTSGSYNEQFF | . | TRBV7-9
CASSIMAGAGSYEQYF | . | TRBV19
CASTFRDRGYEQYF | . | TRBV7-6
CASSLIKQGGSYEQYF | once | TRBV27
CASTRLPYNEQFF | . | TRBV27
CASSHAGTDMKILAFF | . | TRBV5-5
CASSEDRGPTEAFF | . | TRBV2
CASSLSYVGLAGDTQYF | . | TRBV7-2
CASSPTPFGLDNSPLHF | few | TRBV7-9
CASSDVLAGTSGANVLTF | . | TRBV6-1
CASSLDRSSPYEQYF | . | TRBV7-9
CASSLVGQANTEAFF | few | TRBV7-6
CASSGTSGRQTQYF | few | TRBV7-9
CASSNGIYTGELFF | few | TRBV5-1
CASSLMRTSGGVEQYF | . | TRBV5-5
CSVVAVYNEQFF | . | TRBV29-1
CASSPFNEVQFF | . | TRBV6-6
CASSLGLELHEQFF | . | TRBV5-1
CASSRKRQRRLNTEAFF | . | TRBV23-1
CATVGQPKNIQYF | . | TRBV6-6
CAISDLMGGSKPDTQYF | . | TRBV10-3
CASSRGLAGYEQYF | . | TRBV4-3